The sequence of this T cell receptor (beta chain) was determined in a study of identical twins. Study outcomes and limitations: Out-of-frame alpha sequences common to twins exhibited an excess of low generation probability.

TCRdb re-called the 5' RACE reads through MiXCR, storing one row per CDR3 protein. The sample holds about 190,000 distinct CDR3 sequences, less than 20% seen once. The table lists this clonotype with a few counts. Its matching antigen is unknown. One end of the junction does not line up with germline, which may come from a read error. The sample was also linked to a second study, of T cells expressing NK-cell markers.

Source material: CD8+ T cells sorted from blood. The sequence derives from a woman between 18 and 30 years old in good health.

CDR3 region: CASSPVRDTSSEQYF. CDR3 DNA: TGTGCCAGCAGTCCCGTACGGGATACCTCCTCCGAGCAGTACTTC. This chain uses TRBV27 with TRBJ2-7; the D gene is possibly TRBD2 (5 bases). The CDR3 loop spans 15 amino acids. Per germline, CDR1 MNHEY and CDR2 SMNVEV (reference sequence).